One and the same sample provided the 10 T cell receptor beta chains below, sequenced in a study of T cells in narcolepsy. Produced via immunoSEQ multiplex PCR; TCRdb's table is partial and in-frame only. This sample yields roughly 25,000 clones, of which just under 85% are seen a single time; approximately 1.3% belongs to the top ten. The sequenced material came from CD45RA- memory CD4+ T cells from PBMCs. The receptors come from a human donor with narcolepsy.

The genes are TRBV11-2 and TRBJ2-5; TRBD1 agrees at 7 bases. Germline CDR1 and CDR2: SGHAT and FQNNGV. This CDR3 region has 13 residues. Trimming at V came to 6 bases and at J to 7 bases, leaving 8 bases not matched to a gene. This chain's CDR3 is CASRTGLEGTQYF. The CDR3 region has the DNA TGTGCCAGCAGGACAGGGTTAGAGGGGACCCAGTACTTC. Complete variable domain (other parts from reference TRBV11-2 and TRBJ2-5): EAGVAQSPRYKIIEKRQSVAFWCNPISGHATLYWYQQILGQGPKLLIQFQNNGVVDDSQLPKDRFSAERLKGVDSTLKIQPAKLEDSAVYLCASRTGLEGTQYFGPGTRLLVL.

This sequence joins TRBV2 and TRBJ1-1; 7 bases map to TRBD1. The length of the CDR3 is 18 residues. V was pared by 3 bases and J by 0 bases, with 13 bases of the junction left unmatched. Germline V gene data show CDR1 as SNHLY and CDR2 as FYNNEI. CDR3 DNA sequence: TGTGCCAGCAGTGACTATTGGGAAGGACAGGCCATGAACACTGAAGCTTTCTTT. Residues: CASSDYWEGQAMNTEAFF.

The V and J genes are TRBV18 and TRBJ2-2, with TRBD2 matching 9 bases. There are 14 residues in the CDR3. Losses at the gene ends were 8 bases for V and 6 bases for J; bases not matched to a gene: 7. Germline CDR1 KGHSH, CDR2 LQKENI. The CDR3: CASASGTSSGELFF. CDR3 DNA sequence: TGTGCCAGCGCGTCCGGGACTAGCTCCGGGGAGCTGTTTTTT. The full variable domain, rest sourced from reference TRBV18 and TRBJ2-2, is NAGVMQNPRHLVRRRGQEARLRCSPMKGHSHVYWYRQLPEEGLKFMVYLQKENIIDESGMPKERFSAEFPKEGPSILRIQQVVRGDSAAYFCASASGTSSGELFFGEGSRLTVL.

This clone was counted between two and nine times. The rearrangement uses TRBV9 and TRBJ2-7; 9 positions match TRBD2. Germline lookup yields CDR1 SGDLS and CDR2 YYNGEE. V lost 3 bases to trimming and J lost 2 bases; unmatched junction nucleotides: 6. The CDR3 is 15 amino acids. In DNA, the CDR3 is TGTGCCAGCAGCGAGGGGGCGGGAGGGACCTACGAGCAGTACTTC. Its protein is CASSEGAGGTYEQYF.

This chain connects TRBV27 to TRBJ2-1; D is unresolved. The CDR3 is 15 amino acids. The germline V and J ends were trimmed by 2 bases and 4 bases, with 12 bases remaining between them. Per germline, CDR1 MNHEY and CDR2 SMNVEV (reference sequence). This chain's CDR3 is CASSLHLAPYNEQFF. The CDR3 coding sequence is TGTGCCAGCAGTTTACATTTAGCTCCGTACAATGAGCAGTTCTTC.

The gene calls are TRBV29-1 and TRBJ2-7; 11 nucleotides line up with TRBD2. The germline V gene encodes CDR1 SQVTM and CDR2 ANQGSEA. This CDR3 contains 16 residues. V lost 7 bases, J lost 5 bases, and 16 bases stayed unmatched. CDR3 sequence (DNA): TGCAGCGCTGCCCGGGGTCTAGCGGGAGGAGACAACGAGCAGTACTTC. It is translated as CSAARGLAGGDNEQYF.

This chain connects TRBV6-6 to TRBJ2-5; TRBD1 matches 9 bases. Germline trimming cut 4 bases from V and 4 bases from J; bases unmatched to any gene: 7. The CDR3 loop spans 15 amino acids. Per germline, CDR1 MNHNY and CDR2 SVGAGI (reference sequence). The CDR3 reads CASSLGQGWGETQYF. The CDR3 DNA reads as TGTGCCAGCAGTTTGGGACAGGGTTGGGGAGAGACCCAGTACTTC.

The chain has TRBV11-2 and TRBJ2-5; weak D call: TRBD2 (6 bases). The CDR3 extends over 15 amino acids. V gave up 0 bases and J gave up 4 bases, with 12 bases separating them. The germline V gene has CDR1 SGHAT and CDR2 FQNNGV. The CDR3 nucleotides read TGTGCCAGCAGCTTAGAACAGGACGGGGGAGAGACCCAGTACTTC. Encoded protein: CASSLEQDGGETQYF.

The rearrangement links TRBV6-5 to TRBJ1-1; D might be TRBD1 (6 bases). Germline values: CDR1 MNHEY, CDR2 SVGAGI. Trimming left V 3 bases short and J 5 bases short, with 10 bases between. This CDR3 is 13 amino acids long. CDR3 sequence (DNA): TGTGCCAGCAGTTATGAGACAGGTACTGAAGCTTTCTTT. The encoded protein is CASSYETGTEAFF.

The V call is TRBV10-3, the J call TRBJ1-1, with no clear D. From germline, CDR1 is ENHRY and CDR2 SYGVKD. This CDR3 comprises 15 residues. The V end was cut by 10 bases, the J end by 1 base, with 19 bases between. The CDR3 sequence: CATTRNGPENTEAFF. The CDR3 DNA is TGTGCCACCACCCGAAATGGGCCCGAGAACACTGAAGCTTTCTTT.